Listed below are T cell receptor beta chains from one sample, sequenced in a study of blood T cell repertoires in COVID-19. Clones were sequenced by immunoSEQ multiplex PCR, and TCRdb holds only the in-frame ones, with some missing. The repertoire includes approximately 200,000 clones, roughly 90% of them detected once, and over 1.5% sits in the top ten. Sequenced material: peripheral blood. These receptors were taken from a man aged 35-49 years with active or convalescent COVID-19. Each CDR3 is given with its conserved first and last residue. D genes are given only for firm matches. Clone size is not always given. Where it is, it says once, few, many or a class for expanded clones.

j_call,clone_size,d_call,v_call,cdr3_nt,cdr3_aa
TRBJ1-2,-,TRBD1,TRBV7-9,TGTGCCAGCAGGATAGGAATACAGGGGACTGGCTACACCTTC,CASRIGIQGTGYTF
TRBJ2-1,-,TRBD2,TRBV30,TGTGCCTGGAGTGGGAGCGGGAGTTTTCCCAATGAGCAGTTCTTC,CAWSGSGSFPNEQFF
TRBJ1-2,-,TRBD1,TRBV6-1,TGTGCCAGCAGTGACAGGGGGCCCTCCTATGGCTACACCTTC,CASSDRGPSYGYTF
TRBJ2-3,-,TRBD2,TRBV5-4,TGTGCCAGCAGCCCGCGGACTAGCGGAGCCCGCCCAGATACGCAGTATTTT,CASSPRTSGARPDTQYF
TRBJ2-1,-,TRBD1,TRBV29-1,TGCAGCGTGGTGGGGGACAGCAATGAGCAGTTCTTC,CSVVGDSNEQFF
TRBJ2-5,-,TRBD1,TRBV7-8,TGTGCCAGCAGCCTACGCGACAGGGAAGAGACCCAGTACTTC,CASSLRDREETQYF
TRBJ1-1,-,-,TRBV5-5,TGTGCCAGCAGCTTGGTCCCAGGGGTTAACACTGAAGCTTTCTTT,CASSLVPGVNTEAFF
TRBJ2-2,-,TRBD2,TRBV4-2,TGTGCCAGCAGCCAACTGAGCGGGGGGTTAGCCGGGGAGCTGTTTTTT,CASSQLSGGLAGELFF
TRBJ2-2,-,TRBD1,TRBV10-2,TGCGCCAGCAGGGCCGGGACAGGGGGGTCGGGGGAGCTGTTTTTT,CASRAGTGGSGELFF
TRBJ2-3,-,-,TRBV5-6,TGTGCCAGCAGCCCCTCCTCCGCAGATACGCAGTATTTT,CASSPSSADTQYF
TRBJ2-7,-,-,TRBV6-5,TGTGCCAGCAGTCTCCGGACTGAGTACGAGCAGTACTTC,CASSLRTEYEQYF
TRBJ2-3,-,-,TRBV2,TGTGCCAGCAGTGTTGCCCGGGCAGATACGCAGTATTTT,CASSVARADTQYF
TRBJ2-3,-,-,TRBV7-3,TGTGCCAGCAGCCCACTTGGACTGGGCGGGACAGACACAGATACGCAGTATTTT,CASSPLGLGGTDTDTQYF
TRBJ2-3,-,TRBD1,TRBV7-8,TGTGCCAGCAGCTCTTTTCCGACAGGGTACCCAGATACGCAGTATTTT,CASSSFPTGYPDTQYF
TRBJ1-5,-,TRBD1,TRBV19,TGTGCCAGTAGTATGAGGACAGGGGTGGCTCAGCCCCAGCATTTT,CASSMRTGVAQPQHF
TRBJ1-2,-,TRBD1,TRBV19,TGTGCCAGTAGTACTCCACAGGGGGCGCTGGGCTACACCTTC,CASSTPQGALGYTF
TRBJ2-1,-,-,TRBV9,TGTGCCAGCAGCGCACCTACTAGTTCACCTGAGCAGTTCTTC,CASSAPTSSPEQFF
TRBJ1-4,-,TRBD1,TRBV7-6,TGTGCCAGCAGTTCACAGGGGAAGGGGAATGAAAAACTGTTTTTT,CASSSQGKGNEKLFF
TRBJ1-2,-,-,TRBV24-1,TGTGCCACCAGTAAGCCGACAGGTGACGGCTACACCTTC,CATSKPTGDGYTF
TRBJ1-1,-,-,TRBV28,TGTGCCAGCAGTTTACGGGGAGCTGGCAACACTGAAGCTTTCTTT,CASSLRGAGNTEAFF
TRBJ2-7,-,TRBD1,TRBV18,TGTGCCAGCTCTTGGGACAGGGCCTACGAGCAGTACTTC,CASSWDRAYEQYF
TRBJ1-2,-,TRBD1,TRBV24-1,TGTGCCACCCGAGAGGGGGCGGGATATGGCTACACCTTC,CATREGAGYGYTF
TRBJ1-4,once,TRBD1,TRBV19,TGTGCCAGTACCCCCGGAGGGACAGGGGGGGAAAAACTGTTTTTT,CASTPGGTGGEKLFF
TRBJ2-1,-,TRBD1,TRBV7-9,TGTGCCAGCAGCTTCGGACAGGGGGCCTACAATGAGCAGTTCTTC,CASSFGQGAYNEQFF
TRBJ2-7,once,TRBD1,TRBV13,TGTGCCAGCAGCTACCAGGACAGGGAGAGCGAGCAGTACTTC,CASSYQDRESEQYF
TRBJ2-7,-,TRBD1,TRBV18,TGTGCCAGCTCACGGGACAGCCCCTACGAGCAGTACTTC,CASSRDSPYEQYF
TRBJ2-7,-,-,TRBV5-1,TGCGCCAGCAGCCCCGAGATGATAAGCCGCGAGCAGTACTTC,CASSPEMISREQYF